This record looks at one T cell receptor beta chain sequence and its context. These data come from a study of blood T cell repertoires in COVID-19. Across the whole study: Spain, Italy and the United States supplied samples that represented acute and convalescent COVID-19. Sample material is recorded as cDNA or gDNA derived from T cells, B-cell-depleted T cells, or PBMCs.

As handled by the study authors: Reference gene primer amplification yielded estimated nucleated cell counts. Produced via immunoSEQ multiplex PCR; TCRdb's table is partial and in-frame only. The V and J calls and the clone size are those of that table, but D and trimming were determined from the DNA. The profile shows 300,000 or so clones, about 85% of them singletons. The CDR3 length is 17 residues. The source material was peripheral blood. The TCR was taken from a woman aged 45-65 years with active or convalescent COVID-19. The genes are TRBV21-1 and TRBJ2-7; the table's D call of TRBD2 was not tested on the DNA. TRBV21-1 has pseudogene status. The CDR3 is CASSKERAATGSYEQYF. The CDR3 nucleotides are TGTGCCAGCAGCAAGGAGAGGGCGGCTACCGGTTCCTACGAGCAGTACTTC.